The text below deals with one T cell receptor (beta chain). Its cognate antigen has yet to be identified. No quality values exist for individual bases; no much larger clone is one base distant. A distance of 3 bases separates the germline ends of V and J, which lose 0 bases and 4 bases respectively. Including cysteine and phenylalanine, the CDR3 has 12 amino acids. The sequence is cut down to CDR3 DNA, 36 bases in frame from base 1. Sequences SGHNT (CDR1) and YYREEE (CDR2) are obtained from the germline V gene (reference sequence). The data were taken from a study of T cell responses to AZD1222 COVID-19 vaccine (dated by TCRdb to the early 2020s). Some background on the complete study: A total of roughly 240 trial participants underwent TCR sequencing, of whom about 200 received two doses of AZD1222 and some 26 received two doses of the MenACWY control vaccine. Trial participants were enrolled into age subgroups of 18-55, 56-69 and 70-plus years, which contained about 150, 28 and 57 TCR-sequenced participants, respectively.

The time point label, as the study defines it: about 28 days (+/-7) after the second vaccine dose. According to the study, the label for this sample's treatment or condition signals: meningococcal conjugate vaccine given as trial control. Vaccinee samples were obtained from the UK trials COV001 and COV002, which included a single-blind randomized controlled phase 2/3 trial of AZD1222 (ChAdOx1 nCoV-19) in healthy adults. Trial participant PBMC samples were collected at day 0 and day 28 after the second dose for TCRbeta chain sequencing. The CDR3 regions of human TCRbeta chains were analyzed by immunosequencing. In the source study's methods: TCRs in the repertoires were compared against a reference library of SARS-CoV-2-specific TCRs that had been generated with the MIRA antigen-specificity platform. Breadth was defined as the fraction of unique TCRs that were SARS-CoV-2-associated. Depth was defined as the fraction of total T cells that were SARS-CoV-2-associated. Using the MIRA data, each spike-specific TCR was mapped to the spike region that the TCR reacts to and placed in a CD4 or CD8 class. Log10-transformed breadth and depth values were compared by one-way ANOVA with Sidak's multiple comparisons tests. Entries here come from immuneACCESS through TCRdb and include only in-frame sequences with V and J called. Some clones fail to appear in such tables; in the studies checked, an unresolved V gene covers under half of the shortfall, and the cause of the remainder is unknown. V and J calls and clone size are given by that table; D and trimming were obtained from the DNA. In this sample the table shows 120,000 to 150,000 clones, 88% of which occur a single time. Jointly, the top ten make up under 5.5% of the sample.

The full study reports these points: Participants were mostly white British, with more females than males. The authors suggested clonal diversity may have been underestimated. Reportedly, almost half of the unique spike-specific TCRs recognized epitopes lying outside the regions that are mutated in the B.1.351 and B.1.1.7 variants. No day 14 peak-response samples were available, so repertoires were characterized only after the peak T cell response. Conclusions about previously exposed vaccinees are limited because only five to seven AZD1222 recipients were SARS-CoV-2 seropositive at baseline. The whole spike protein was spanned by vaccine-associated CD4 TCRs, and dominant responses were seen in regions 160-218 and 743-854. Spike-specific TCR breadth and depth rose significantly after two AZD1222 doses compared with day 0 and with MenACWY recipients. The 56-69-year group was small, and its depth increase did not reach significance, likely because of low power.

Sequenced here: peripheral blood, sampled 28 days after the second dose of the MenACWY control vaccine. The sequence was collected from an adult who received the MenACWY meningococcal vaccine as a control. The rearrangement combines TRBV5-4 with TRBJ2-3; the D gene assignment is ambiguous. CDR3 reads: CASSLAPDTQYF. At the DNA level, the sequence is TGTGCCAGCAGCTTGGCACCAGATACGCAGTATTTT.